This record concerns one TCR beta chain sequence. The antigen is undetermined. This specimen comes from a study of response to subunit inactivated influenza vaccine. TCRdb recomputed calls from the RT-PCR reads with MiXCR, one row per CDR3 protein. The table lists a few hundred thousand distinct CDR3 sequences, over 9.5% of them singletons, with less than 15% in the top ten. Study-level findings and limits: New T cells are recruited in small numbers by each seasonal influenza vaccination, according to the authors' suggestion.

The germline gives CDR1 MGHRA, CDR2 YSYEKL. The CDR3 covers 15 residues. V lost 4 bases and J lost 7; bases outside the gene matches: 4. The receptor's source is a man aged 50-59 years who received an inactivated influenza vaccine. Source: PBMCs from blood, taken more than 35 days after vaccination. The chain carries TRBV4-1 and TRBJ2-2; 12 bases match TRBD1. Here the CDR3 DNA reads TGCGCCAGCAGCCGGGGACAGGGGGCGGACGGGGAGCTGTTTTTT. The encoded protein is CASSRGQGADGELFF.